The entry below gives a single T cell receptor (beta chain) sequence along with its context. Its antigen is not identified. The V gene lost 10 bases and the J gene lost 1 base, with 13 bases spanning the gap. Germline V gene lookup returns CDR1 ENHRY and CDR2 SYGVKD. The CDR3 spans 13 residues. This entry is derived from a study of Graves' ophthalmopathy and Graves' hyperthyroidism. About the study: Over 18 months of follow-up, stable hyperthyroidism required that no ophthalmopathy appear.

Study-wide points: Most thyroid clonotypes with frequency above 0.001 were detected in blood too.

Amplification from RNA transcripts yielded the TCR beta CDR3 regions. First-round RT-PCR used HTBI primers; second-round multiplex PCR followed. TCRdb reprocessed the multiplex PCR reads via MiXCR and lists one record per CDR3 protein. The sample yields approximately 1.2 million distinct CDR3 sequences, 35% to 45% seen once. The sample comprised peripheral blood or thyroid tissue (not recorded which). The source of this sequence is an adult man with Graves' hyperthyroidism. This chain joins TRBV10-3 and TRBJ1-2; D is uncertain. CDR3 sequence: CATLVGLNYGYTF. For the CDR3, the DNA is TGTGCCACGTTGGTAGGTCTTAACTATGGCTACACCTTC.